A selection of T cell receptor beta chains follows, all from one sample in a study of CD8+CD57+ T cells in acquired aplastic anemia. A single record per CDR3 protein comes from TCRdb applying MiXCR to the reads. Among roughly 80,000 distinct CDR3 sequences listed, just over 70% were seen once. The sequenced sample consisted of sorted CD4+, CD8+, or CD8+CD57+ T cells (not recorded which) from PBMCs. The receptors come from a human donor with aplastic anemia. Both conserved end residues are trimmed from each CDR3. Each record gives: J gene, D gene, V gene, CDR3 protein. A D gene is named only where the DNA matches it firmly.

TRBJ2-1 | TRBD2 | TRBV20-1 | SARNPLAGPEQF
TRBJ1-1 | . | TRBV25-1 | ASTLGIGGDTEAF
TRBJ2-7 | TRBD1 | TRBV13 | ASSSTEDRVYEQY
TRBJ1-6 | TRBD1 | TRBV11-1 | ASSLGWTGGNSPLH
TRBJ2-7 | . | TRBV7-2 | ASGNRDTYEQY
TRBJ1-4 | . | TRBV9 | ASSSREEGEKLF
TRBJ1-5 | . | TRBV2 | ASSSEGKGQPQH
TRBJ1-1 | . | TRBV12-3/TRBV12-4 | ASGKGQYTEAF
TRBJ2-3 | . | TRBV11-2 | ASSLGSSSTDTQY
TRBJ2-7 | . | TRBV7-8 | ASSPEARGYEQY
TRBJ2-5 | . | TRBV7-9 | ASSLIISQSEETQY
TRBJ1-5 | TRBD1 | TRBV19 | ASSTQTGGGSNQPQH
TRBJ2-2 | . | TRBV10-3 | AGSVGEFNTGELF
TRBJ2-7 | TRBD2 | TRBV2 | ASSFDSGRYEQY
TRBJ2-3 | . | TRBV20-1 | SAGGSPTDTQY
TRBJ2-7 | . | TRBV24-1 | ATSDLGSYEQY
TRBJ1-6 | . | TRBV20-1 | SASSGGRVSPLH
TRBJ2-3 | TRBD1 | TRBV7-8 | ASSLVQGGDTQY
TRBJ1-1 | . | TRBV29-1 | SVGADHTEAF
TRBJ1-2 | . | TRBV20-1 | SAWTSDRGGYGYT
TRBJ2-3 | . | TRBV9 | ASGSEQY
TRBJ1-2 | . | TRBV25-1 | ASSGSRFYT
TRBJ1-1 | . | TRBV29-1 | SVERGRATEAF
TRBJ2-7 | . | TRBV6-1 | ASSPNWGTYEQY
TRBJ2-5 | TRBD2 | TRBV9 | ASSVGGLATEETQY
TRBJ1-6 | . | TRBV5-5 | ASSFLADNSPLH
TRBJ1-1 | . | TRBV5-6 | ASSFGTGFSEAF
TRBJ1-1 | TRBD1 | TRBV5-1 | ASSLVQGDTEAF
TRBJ2-2 | TRBD1 | TRBV12-3/TRBV12-4 | ASSFGDRATGELF
TRBJ2-3 | . | TRBV19 | ASSIGSATDTQY
TRBJ2-7 | TRBD1 | TRBV19 | ASSTQGTVPYEQY
TRBJ1-1 | TRBD1 | TRBV25-1 | ASLPWDRNTEAF
TRBJ2-1 | . | TRBV7-3 | ASSLGSGSYNEQF
TRBJ1-2 | . | TRBV20-1 | SASRDGYT
TRBJ1-2 | . | TRBV2 | ASSKSDSNYGYT
TRBJ2-2 | . | TRBV20-1 | SARESASGDTGELF
TRBJ2-5 | TRBD1 | TRBV5-4 | ASSVTGGKTQY
TRBJ2-2 | TRBD1 | TRBV10-3 | ATITDRRNTGELF
TRBJ2-7 | . | TRBV9 | ASSTQSAGGEQY
TRBJ2-3 | . | TRBV11-1 | ASSLGAGFADTQY
TRBJ2-6 | . | TRBV9 | ASSGQSSSGANVLT
TRBJ2-7 | . | TRBV7-8 | ASSLVGHEQY
TRBJ1-6 | . | TRBV25-1 | ASSERGENSPLH